This is a list of T cell receptor beta chains from one sample in a study of identical twins. TCRdb independently ran MiXCR on the 5' RACE reads; one entry per CDR3 protein. The sample lists a few hundred thousand distinct CDR3 sequences, more than 20% occurring once. These same records also appear under a second study, on T cells expressing NK-cell markers.

Sample: CD4+ T cells sorted from blood. These receptor sequences come from a woman under 30 in good health. The CDR3 runs from the conserved cysteine through the conserved F or W. A D gene is named only where the DNA matches it firmly. Clone size is stated in some rows and not others, as once, few, many or a class when expanded.

clone size: .
V gene: TRBV6-2/TRBV6-3
J gene: TRBJ2-3
D gene: TRBD2
CDR3 length: 17
CDR3 DNA: TGTGCCAGCAGTTATTTTCCGGGAAGCGGGGGAACAGATACGCAGTATTTT
CDR3 protein: CASSYFPGSGGTDTQYF

clone size: .
V gene: TRBV10-3
J gene: TRBJ2-4
D gene: .
CDR3 length: 12
CDR3 DNA: TGTGCCATCAGTGAGTTCCCAAACATTCAGTACTTC
CDR3 protein: CAISEFPNIQYF

clone size: few
V gene: TRBV12-3/TRBV12-4
J gene: TRBJ2-7
D gene: TRBD1
CDR3 length: 15
CDR3 DNA: TGTGCCAGCACCCTTTCGACAGGGCTCCCCTACGAGCAGTACTTC
CDR3 protein: CASTLSTGLPYEQYF

clone size: few
V gene: TRBV7-2
J gene: TRBJ2-1
D gene: TRBD2
CDR3 length: 13
CDR3 DNA: TGTGCCAGCAGCCCCATCGTTAGCGGGGGGCAGTTCTTC
CDR3 protein: CASSPIVSGGQFF

clone size: .
V gene: TRBV7-9
J gene: TRBJ1-2
D gene: .
CDR3 length: 15
CDR3 DNA: TGTGCCAGCACCGTATTCGCGGGACCTAGGGAAGGCTACACCTTC
CDR3 protein: CASTVFAGPREGYTF

clone size: .
V gene: TRBV5-1
J gene: TRBJ2-1
D gene: .
CDR3 length: 15
CDR3 DNA: TGCGCCAGCAGCTCTTGGACGGACTCCTACAATGAGCAGTTCTTC
CDR3 protein: CASSSWTDSYNEQFF

clone size: .
V gene: TRBV20-1
J gene: TRBJ2-5
D gene: .
CDR3 length: 13
CDR3 DNA: TGCAGTGCTCCCCCCGGCAGGGATGAGACCCAGTACTTC
CDR3 protein: CSAPPGRDETQYF

clone size: .
V gene: TRBV6-5
J gene: TRBJ1-2
D gene: TRBD1
CDR3 length: 16
CDR3 DNA: TGTGCCAGCAGTTACTCTCCCACAGGGGGCGGGTCTGGCTACACCTTC
CDR3 protein: CASSYSPTGGGSGYTF

clone size: .
V gene: TRBV11-2
J gene: TRBJ2-5
D gene: .
CDR3 length: 14
CDR3 DNA: TGTGCCAGCAGCTTAGATCTCTATCGAGAGACCCAGTACTTC
CDR3 protein: CASSLDLYRETQYF

clone size: few
V gene: TRBV29-1
J gene: TRBJ1-1
D gene: .
CDR3 length: 13
CDR3 DNA: TGCAGCGGACACAGGGTCGGGAACACTGAAGCTTTCTTT
CDR3 protein: CSGHRVGNTEAFF

clone size: .
V gene: TRBV5-1
J gene: TRBJ2-3
D gene: .
CDR3 length: 15
CDR3 DNA: TGCGCCAGCAGCTTGGCCAAGCCTCAGGCAGATACGCAGTATTTT
CDR3 protein: CASSLAKPQADTQYF

clone size: .
V gene: TRBV5-1
J gene: TRBJ1-2
D gene: .
CDR3 length: 12
CDR3 DNA: TGCGCCAGCCATGCACACGGCTATGGCTACACCTTC
CDR3 protein: CASHAHGYGYTF

clone size: few
V gene: TRBV7-2
J gene: TRBJ2-1
D gene: TRBD2
CDR3 length: 15
CDR3 DNA: TGTGCCAGCAGCTTTAGCGGGGGGGCCAACAATGAGCAGTTCTTC
CDR3 protein: CASSFSGGANNEQFF

clone size: .
V gene: TRBV3-1
J gene: TRBJ2-7
D gene: TRBD2
CDR3 length: 15
CDR3 DNA: TGTGCCAGCAGCCAAGTACTACTAGCGGGAGGCGAGCAGTACTTC
CDR3 protein: CASSQVLLAGGEQYF

clone size: .
V gene: TRBV20-1
J gene: TRBJ2-1
D gene: .
CDR3 length: 12
CDR3 DNA: TGCAGTGCGTGGGCGGCGGGGTTTGAGCAGTTCTTC
CDR3 protein: CSAWAAGFEQFF

clone size: .
V gene: TRBV7-9
J gene: TRBJ2-7
D gene: TRBD1
CDR3 length: 14
CDR3 DNA: TGTGCCAGCAGCCTCCACGGACAGGCCTACGAGCAGTACTTC
CDR3 protein: CASSLHGQAYEQYF

clone size: .
V gene: TRBV2
J gene: TRBJ1-2
D gene: .
CDR3 length: 13
CDR3 DNA: TGTGCCAGCAGACTAGACACCAACTATGGCTACACCTTC
CDR3 protein: CASRLDTNYGYTF

clone size: .
V gene: TRBV7-2
J gene: TRBJ2-7
D gene: .
CDR3 length: 14
CDR3 DNA: TGTGCCAGCAGCTTAGCTGGCGGGTACTACGAGCAGTACTTC
CDR3 protein: CASSLAGGYYEQYF

clone size: .
V gene: TRBV12-3/TRBV12-4
J gene: TRBJ2-5
D gene: .
CDR3 length: 15
CDR3 DNA: TGTGCCAGCAGTTTATGGCTAGCAAGACAAGAGACCCAGTACTTC
CDR3 protein: CASSLWLARQETQYF

clone size: few
V gene: TRBV29-1
J gene: TRBJ2-4
D gene: .
CDR3 length: 13
CDR3 DNA: TGCAGCGTCCCGGGACTAGCCAAAAACATTCAGTACTTC
CDR3 protein: CSVPGLAKNIQYF

clone size: many
V gene: TRBV7-9
J gene: TRBJ1-1
D gene: .
CDR3 length: 13
CDR3 DNA: TGTGCCAGCAGCTTAAAGGGGGACACTGAAGCTTTCTTT
CDR3 protein: CASSLKGDTEAFF

clone size: .
V gene: TRBV5-1
J gene: TRBJ2-1
D gene: .
CDR3 length: 14
CDR3 DNA: TGCGCCAGCAGCTTGTTGCTAGGAGGCGATGAGCAGTTCTTC
CDR3 protein: CASSLLLGGDEQFF

clone size: .
V gene: TRBV11-2
J gene: TRBJ2-1
D gene: TRBD1
CDR3 length: 15
CDR3 DNA: TGTGCCAGCAGCCCGGACAGGGTACTTCACAATGAGCAGTTCTTC
CDR3 protein: CASSPDRVLHNEQFF

clone size: .
V gene: TRBV20-1
J gene: TRBJ2-7
D gene: .
CDR3 length: 13
CDR3 DNA: TGCAGTGCCACCCCAGGACAGACCTACGAGCAGTACTTC
CDR3 protein: CSATPGQTYEQYF

clone size: .
V gene: TRBV20-1
J gene: TRBJ2-2
D gene: TRBD1
CDR3 length: 16
CDR3 DNA: TGCAGTGCTAGAGATCAGGGGGCATGGAACACCGGGGAGCTGTTTTTT
CDR3 protein: CSARDQGAWNTGELFF

clone size: .
V gene: TRBV12-3/TRBV12-4
J gene: TRBJ2-7
D gene: .
CDR3 length: 14
CDR3 DNA: TGTGCCAGCACCCCATGGGGGTCGTCCTACGAGCAGTACTTC
CDR3 protein: CASTPWGSSYEQYF

clone size: few
V gene: TRBV6-5
J gene: TRBJ2-7
D gene: .
CDR3 length: 17
CDR3 DNA: TGTGCCAGCAGTTACTCTAAGGGCGCACACTACTCCTACGAGCAGTACTTC
CDR3 protein: CASSYSKGAHYSYEQYF

clone size: few
V gene: TRBV3-1
J gene: TRBJ2-3
D gene: TRBD2
CDR3 length: 15
CDR3 DNA: TGTGCCAGCACCTCAGTAGCGGGAGGGTTCGATACGCAGTATTTT
CDR3 protein: CASTSVAGGFDTQYF

clone size: few
V gene: TRBV20-1
J gene: TRBJ2-3
D gene: .
CDR3 length: 15
CDR3 DNA: TGCAGTGGCCGGGACACCTTGATTACTACAGATACGCAGTATTTT
CDR3 protein: CSGRDTLITTDTQYF

clone size: .
V gene: TRBV2
J gene: TRBJ1-5
D gene: .
CDR3 length: 13
CDR3 DNA: TGTGCCAGCTCACTATGGAGCAATCAGCCCCAGCATTTT
CDR3 protein: CASSLWSNQPQHF

clone size: .
V gene: TRBV5-1
J gene: TRBJ1-5
D gene: .
CDR3 length: 16
CDR3 DNA: TGCGCCAGCAGCTTAATCCCGGGGTATAGCAATCAGCCCCAGCATTTT
CDR3 protein: CASSLIPGYSNQPQHF

clone size: .
V gene: TRBV28
J gene: TRBJ1-5
D gene: .
CDR3 length: 18
CDR3 DNA: TGTGCCAGCAGTTCCCCGACGGGACCACAAATGGGCAATCAGCCCCAGCATTTT
CDR3 protein: CASSSPTGPQMGNQPQHF

clone size: .
V gene: TRBV4-2
J gene: TRBJ2-1
D gene: TRBD2
CDR3 length: 17
CDR3 DNA: TGTGCCAGCAGCCAAGAAGGTCGAGCGGGAGTGGAAAATGAGCAGTTCTTC
CDR3 protein: CASSQEGRAGVENEQFF

clone size: many
V gene: TRBV7-9
J gene: TRBJ1-1
D gene: .
CDR3 length: 17
CDR3 DNA: TGTGCCAGCAGCCCGAGTTGGGCGACAGGCTTGAACACTGAAGCTTTCTTT
CDR3 protein: CASSPSWATGLNTEAFF

clone size: .
V gene: TRBV5-1
J gene: TRBJ2-7
D gene: .
CDR3 length: 14
CDR3 DNA: TGCGCCAGCAGCCCCGGGGCTAGTCCCTACGAGCAGTACTTC
CDR3 protein: CASSPGASPYEQYF

clone size: .
V gene: TRBV3-1
J gene: TRBJ2-1
D gene: TRBD2
CDR3 length: 16
CDR3 DNA: TGTGCCAGCAGCCAAGCCGGGACTAGCGGGGCCCGTGAGCAGTTCTTC
CDR3 protein: CASSQAGTSGAREQFF